These T cell receptor beta chains were read from a single sample in a study of T cell repertoires in ileal Crohn's disease. Profiled with immunoSEQ multiplex PCR; TCRdb holds only in-frame clones, not every one. Here the sample spans about 17,000 clones, 75% to 90% being singletons. Sequencing was carried out using ileal tissue. These receptors originate from an adult with Crohn's disease. Both conserved end residues are part of each CDR3. Each record gives: D gene, V gene, J gene, clone size, CDR3 DNA, CDR3 protein. The D gene is left open where the match is weak. A clone size is listed for some rows: how often the clone was seen (once, few, many), or a class if it is expanded.

>NA|TRBV27|TRBJ1-2|NA
TGTGCCAGCAGTTCTCCCGGGAGTTCTAACTATGGCTACACCTTC
CASSSPGSSNYGYTF
>NA|TRBV4-1|TRBJ2-1|NA
TGCGCCAGCAGCCAAGATCTACAGGGCCTGCAGTTCTTC
CASSQDLQGLQFF
>NA|TRBV5-1|TRBJ2-7|few
TGCGCCAGCAGCTTGGGTACAGGGTGGGCCTACGAGCAGTACTTC
CASSLGTGWAYEQYF
>TRBD1|TRBV2|TRBJ2-6|NA
TGTGCCAGCAGCGTACAGGGGACTGGGGCCAACGTCCTGACTTTC
CASSVQGTGANVLTF
>TRBD1|TRBV29-1|TRBJ1-1|NA
TGCAGCGTTGATGCGGCAGGGGGCTCAGTCTTCTTT
CSVDAAGGSVFF
>TRBD1|TRBV7-8|TRBJ1-5|NA
TGTGCCAGCAGCGCCCCGGACAGGTTTCAATCTCAGCCCCAGCATTTT
CASSAPDRFQSQPQHF
>NA|TRBV6-5|TRBJ1-5|NA
TGTGCCAGCAGTTACTCTTACTCCTCTAATCAGCCCCAGCATTTT
CASSYSYSSNQPQHF
>NA|TRBV7-2|TRBJ2-7|once
TGTGCCAGCAGCTATGACAGCTACGAGCAGTACTTC
CASSYDSYEQYF
>NA|TRBV7-8|TRBJ2-5|NA
TGTGCCAGCAGCCTGGGAGTAGAGTTCGGTGAGACCCAGTACTTC
CASSLGVEFGETQYF
>NA|TRBV7-2|TRBJ1-1|NA
TGTGCCAGCAGCTTTTCCGGGACACTTGGCACTGAAGCTTTCTTT
CASSFSGTLGTEAFF
>NA|TRBV2|TRBJ1-5|NA
TGTGCCAGCAGTGAAGCGCTTTTCCTGATGATACAGCTAAATCAGCCCCAGCATTTT
CASSEALFLMIQLNQPQHF
>NA|TRBV18|TRBJ2-7|NA
TGTGCCAGCTCACTCCTCTTAAGCGTCAAATACGAGCAGTACTTC
CASSLLLSVKYEQYF
>TRBD1|TRBV6-5|TRBJ2-2|NA
TGTGCCAGCAATAAACAGGGGGCGAACACCGGGGAGCTGTTTTTT
CASNKQGANTGELFF
>NA|TRBV11-1|TRBJ2-1|NA
TGTGCCAGCAGCTTAGTGGTAGGGGCGTACAATGAGCAGTTCTTC
CASSLVVGAYNEQFF
>NA|TRBV6-1|TRBJ1-5|NA
TGTGCCAGCAGGCTCGGCCCGGGGGGGAATCAGCCCCAGCATTTT
CASRLGPGGNQPQHF
>NA|TRBV19|TRBJ2-7|once
TGTGCCAGTAGAAAGGGGCAGGAGCAAGACGAGCAGTACTTC
CASRKGQEQDEQYF
>NA|TRBV19|TRBJ1-2|NA
TGTGCCAGCGGGAACTACTATGGCTACACCTTC
CASGNYYGYTF
>TRBD2|TRBV29-1|TRBJ2-5|NA
TGCAGCGTTGAATTAGCGGGGGGCGGAGAGACCCAGTACTTC
CSVELAGGGETQYF
>NA|TRBV7-9|TRBJ2-2|NA
TGTGCCAGCAGCCACACAAAGAACACCGGGGAGCTGTTTTTT
CASSHTKNTGELFF
>NA|TRBV5-5|TRBJ2-7|NA
TGTGCCAGCAGCTTTGAGGTTCCTTCCTACGAGCAGTACTTC
CASSFEVPSYEQYF
>TRBD1|TRBV18|TRBJ2-7|NA
TGTGCCAGCTCACGTGGGACAGGGGGCGCGGTTGACGAGCAGTACTTC
CASSRGTGGAVDEQYF
>TRBD2|TRBV7-2|TRBJ2-7|NA
TGTGCCAGCAGCTTACCCTCTCAGTCTGGCGGGGGGTCGAAGTACTTC
CASSLPSQSGGGSKYF
>NA|TRBV5-6|TRBJ2-7|NA
TGTGCCAGCAGCTTGTCGCCAGGGTCCTACGAGCAGTACTTC
CASSLSPGSYEQYF
>TRBD1|TRBV29-1|TRBJ2-7|NA
TGCAGCATTAAGGACAAGGGGGCATCCTACGAGCAGTACTTC
CSIKDKGASYEQYF
>TRBD2|TRBV4-3|TRBJ2-7|NA
TGCGCCAGCAGCCGAACTAGCGGGGGAAGTGGCGAGCAGTACTTC
CASSRTSGGSGEQYF
>NA|TRBV11-2|TRBJ1-2|NA
TGTGCCAGCAGCCCCTCCGGCTATGGCTACACCTTC
CASSPSGYGYTF
>TRBD1|TRBV2|TRBJ1-1|NA
TGTGCCAGGAGAGACAGGGAGGCAAACACTGAAGCTTTCTTT
CARRDREANTEAFF
>NA|TRBV23-1|TRBJ1-3|NA
TGCGCCAGCCTCCCTAGGGGGGGGGCCGAAGGAAACACCATATATTTT
CASLPRGGAEGNTIYF
>NA|TRBV7-8|TRBJ1-5|NA
TGTGCCAGCAGTTGGGGCGGTAGCAATCAGCCCCAGCATTTT
CASSWGGSNQPQHF
>TRBD1|TRBV6-6|TRBJ2-7|NA
TGTGCCAGCAAGCTAACAGGGGACCCCTCAGACGAGCAGTACTTC
CASKLTGDPSDEQYF
>TRBD1|TRBV11-2|TRBJ1-3|few
TGTGCCAGCAGCTCGTCATTTGGACAGGCCTCTGGAAACACCATATATTTT
CASSSSFGQASGNTIYF
>TRBD1|TRBV4-3|TRBJ2-7|NA
TGCGCCAGCAGCTTAGGTGGGACAGGTGCGAACTACGAGCAGTACTTC
CASSLGGTGANYEQYF
>TRBD1|TRBV4-2|TRBJ1-1|once
TGTGCCAGCAGCCCCCGGGACAGGGACTACACTGAAGCTTTCTTT
CASSPRDRDYTEAFF
>NA|TRBV5-6|TRBJ1-1|NA
TGTGCCAGCAGCTGGGGGTACAGGGCGCCCAACAGTTATGAAGCTTTCTTT
CASSWGYRAPNSYEAFF
>NA|TRBV10-1|TRBJ2-7|few
TGCGCCGCTCCGGGGGGCCGAGCCTACGAGCAGTACTTC
CAAPGGRAYEQYF
>NA|TRBV10-2|TRBJ1-2|NA
TGCGCCAGCAGTGACCCGTCCTACCATAACTATGGCTACACCTTC
CASSDPSYHNYGYTF
>TRBD1|TRBV4-1|TRBJ2-5|NA
TGCGCCAGCAGCCAAGCGTCCCGGACAGGCCAAGAGACCCAGTACTTC
CASSQASRTGQETQYF
>NA|TRBV25-1|TRBJ1-5|NA
TGTGCCAGCAGTGAATCCGGGGACAATCAGCCCCAGCATTTT
CASSESGDNQPQHF
>NA|TRBV7-9|TRBJ1-1|NA
TGTGCCAGCAGCTTAGCGGTGGCAGGGTTTGAAGCTTTCTTT
CASSLAVAGFEAFF
>NA|TRBV2|TRBJ1-4|NA
TGTGCCAGCAGTTCTCACCTACAGACCGGCGCTGAAAAACTGTTTTTT
CASSSHLQTGAEKLFF
>NA|TRBV4-2|TRBJ1-5|NA
TGTGCCAGCAGCCAAGGCTACAGGGCCGGCCAGCCCCAGCATTTT
CASSQGYRAGQPQHF
>NA|TRBV7-2|TRBJ1-5|NA
TGTGCCAGCAGCTTTGCAGGGCCAACCCGTCAGCCCCAGCATTTT
CASSFAGPTRQPQHF
>NA|TRBV6-6|TRBJ2-5|few
TGTGCCAGCAGCAGAGGAGGGTCCCTGGAGACCCAGTACTTC
CASSRGGSLETQYF
>NA|TRBV5-1|TRBJ1-1|NA
TGCGCCAGCAGCTTGGCCACGAGGGGGGGCACTGAAGCTTTCTTT
CASSLATRGGTEAFF
>NA|TRBV7-2|TRBJ1-5|NA
TGTGCCAGCAGCTTATTCCATACAGGGCTGAATCAGCCCCAGCATTTT
CASSLFHTGLNQPQHF
>TRBD1|TRBV5-5|TRBJ1-6|NA
TGTGCCAGCAGCCAAGCAGGGACAGTTAATTCACCCCTCCACTTT
CASSQAGTVNSPLHF
>TRBD2|TRBV7-2|TRBJ2-3|NA
TGTGCCAGCAGCTTAGATGTGGCTAGCGGGGGCCCCAGTTTT
CASSLDVASGGPSF
>TRBD2|TRBV30|TRBJ2-1|NA
TGTGCCTGGAGTAGGACTAGCGAGGGTGAGCAGTTCTTC
CAWSRTSEGEQFF
>NA|TRBV15|TRBJ1-1|NA
TGTGCCACCAGCAGAGGGAGAGGTGAAGCTTTCTTT
CATSRGRGEAFF
>TRBD2|TRBV10-3|TRBJ2-1|once
TGTGCCATCGGGGGGGAGGGCCACCCCTACAATGAGCAGTTCTTC
CAIGGEGHPYNEQFF
>TRBD1|TRBV9|TRBJ2-2|few
TGTGCCAGCAGCCGTGACAGGGGCAACACCGGGGAGCTGTTTTTT
CASSRDRGNTGELFF
>TRBD1|TRBV2|TRBJ2-7|NA
TGTGCCAGCCGTCTTAGACAGGGCCTCTACGAGCAGTACTTC
CASRLRQGLYEQYF
>TRBD1|TRBV18|TRBJ1-6|NA
TGTGCCAGCTCGCCGACAGGGAATAATTCACCCCTCCACTTT
CASSPTGNNSPLHF
>NA|TRBV30|TRBJ1-2|NA
TGTGCCTGGAGGGCTGCGGGGGCGCGAGGCTACACCTTC
CAWRAAGARGYTF
>NA|TRBV7-2|TRBJ1-2|NA
TGTGCCAGCAGCTTAGAGGACACTCTAGGGTCCTATGGCTACACCTTC
CASSLEDTLGSYGYTF
>NA|TRBV9|TRBJ1-1|few
TGTGCCAGCAGCGTAGCTACGACAGCGGGGGCTGAAGCTTTCTTT
CASSVATTAGAEAFF
>TRBD1|TRBV18|TRBJ2-5|NA
TGTGCCAGCTCACCGCAGGGGGTCGAGACCCAGTACTTC
CASSPQGVETQYF
>NA|TRBV7-9|TRBJ1-1|NA
TGTGCCAGCAGCTTTGGCCAGGTGCCTGAAGCTTTCTTT
CASSFGQVPEAFF
>NA|TRBV11-2|TRBJ2-1|NA
TGTGCCAGCAGCCTCCCCCTCCCGGGACTTTCCTACAATGAGCAGTTCTTC
CASSLPLPGLSYNEQFF